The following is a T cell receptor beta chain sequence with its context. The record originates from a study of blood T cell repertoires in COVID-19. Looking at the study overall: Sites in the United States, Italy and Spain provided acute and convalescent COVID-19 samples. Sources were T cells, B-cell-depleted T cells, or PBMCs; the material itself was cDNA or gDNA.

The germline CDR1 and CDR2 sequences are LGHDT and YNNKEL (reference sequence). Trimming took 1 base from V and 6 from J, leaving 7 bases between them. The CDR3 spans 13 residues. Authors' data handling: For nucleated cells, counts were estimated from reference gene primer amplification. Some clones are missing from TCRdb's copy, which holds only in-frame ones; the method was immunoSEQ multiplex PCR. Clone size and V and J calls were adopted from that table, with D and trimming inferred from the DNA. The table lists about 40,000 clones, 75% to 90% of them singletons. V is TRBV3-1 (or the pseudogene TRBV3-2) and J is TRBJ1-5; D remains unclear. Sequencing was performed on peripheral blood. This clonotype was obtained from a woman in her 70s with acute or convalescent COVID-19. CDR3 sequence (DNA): TGTGCCAGCAGCCAAGGACTGGGTCAGCCCCAGCATTTT. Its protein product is CASSQGLGQPQHF.